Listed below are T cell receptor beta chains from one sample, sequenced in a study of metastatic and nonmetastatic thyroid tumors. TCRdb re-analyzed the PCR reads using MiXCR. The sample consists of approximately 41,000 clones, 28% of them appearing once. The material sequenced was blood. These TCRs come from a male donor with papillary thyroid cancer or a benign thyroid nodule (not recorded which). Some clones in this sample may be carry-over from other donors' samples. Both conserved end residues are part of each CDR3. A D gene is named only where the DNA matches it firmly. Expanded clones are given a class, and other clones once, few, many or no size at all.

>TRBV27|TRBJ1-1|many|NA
CASKKSGDTEAFF
TGTGCCAGCAAGAAATCCGGGGACACTGAAGCTTTCTTT
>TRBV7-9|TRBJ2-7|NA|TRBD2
CASSLAGGGEQYF
TGTGCCAGCAGCTTGGCAGGCGGGGGGGAGCAGTACTTC
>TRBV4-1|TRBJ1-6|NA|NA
CDSSPRDSPSPLHF
TGCGACAGCAGCCCCCGGGACTCCCCTTCACCGCTCCACTTT
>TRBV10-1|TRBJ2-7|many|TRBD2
CASSESGLAHEQYF
TGCGCCAGCAGTGAGTCTGGACTAGCCCACGAGCAGTACTTC
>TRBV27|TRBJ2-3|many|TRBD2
CASSLSSGASGDTQYF
TGTGCCAGCAGTTTATCTAGCGGGGCATCGGGAGATACGCAGTATTTT
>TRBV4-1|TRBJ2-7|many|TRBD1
CASSQQTYGTGVYEQYF
TGCGCCAGCAGCCAACAAACATACGGGACAGGGGTCTACGAGCAGTACTTC
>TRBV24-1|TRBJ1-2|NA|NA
CALPLGYGYTF
TGTGCCCTACCTTTGGGCTATGGCTACACCTTC
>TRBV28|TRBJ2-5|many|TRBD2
CASSQGTSGGALETQYF
TGTGCCAGCAGCCAAGGGACTAGCGGGGGGGCCTTAGAGACCCAGTACTTC
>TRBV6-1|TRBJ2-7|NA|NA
CASTNGGGLVQYF
TGTGCCAGCACCAACGGGGGAGGATTAGTGCAGTACTTC
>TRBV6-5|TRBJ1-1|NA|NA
CASSSWSRTFF
TGTGCCAGCAGTTCCTGGAGTAGGACTTTCTTT
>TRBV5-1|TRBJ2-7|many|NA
CASSWVGTRDSYEQYF
TGCGCCAGCAGCTGGGTTGGGACACGGGACTCCTACGAGCAGTACTTC
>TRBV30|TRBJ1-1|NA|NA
CAGTVGYGGGTEAFF
TGTGCCGGGACGGTTGGGTACGGGGGCGGCACTGAAGCTTTCTTT
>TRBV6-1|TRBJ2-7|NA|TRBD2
CASPGLAGDYDHYF
TGTGCCAGCCCGGGACTAGCGGGAGACTACGATCATTACTTC
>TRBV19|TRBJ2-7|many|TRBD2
CASTTIAGGAYEQYF
TGTGCCAGTACCACGATAGCGGGAGGGGCCTACGAGCAGTACTTC
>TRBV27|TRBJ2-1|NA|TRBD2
CATATSGHYNEQFF
TGTGCCACCGCAACTAGCGGCCATTACAATGAGCAGTTCTTC
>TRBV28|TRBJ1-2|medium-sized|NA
CASSIGGQVYGYTF
TGTGCCAGCAGTATCGGGGGGCAGGTCTATGGCTACACCTTC
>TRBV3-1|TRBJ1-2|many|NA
CASSQEDSLRGYTF
TGTGCCAGCAGCCAAGAGGACAGCCTCCGTGGCTACACCTTC
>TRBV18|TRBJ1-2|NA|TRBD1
CASSPTGGAGYGYTF
TGTGCCAGCTCACCTACAGGGGGCGCTGGCTATGGCTACACCTTC
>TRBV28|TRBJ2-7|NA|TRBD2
CASSFTATSGRKSQYF
TGTGCCAGCAGTTTTACCGCGACTAGCGGGAGAAAAAGCCAGTACTTC
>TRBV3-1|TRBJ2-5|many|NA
CASSRQRQAQGETQYF
TGTGCCAGCAGCCGCCAAAGACAGGCCCAAGGTGAGACCCAGTACTTC
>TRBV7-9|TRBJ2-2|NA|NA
CASLPNGPGELFF
TGTGCCAGCCTCCCCAACGGTCCCGGGGAGCTGTTTTTT
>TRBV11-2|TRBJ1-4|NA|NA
CASSPHTTNEKLFF
TGTGCCAGCAGTCCACATACAACTAATGAAAAACTGTTTTTT
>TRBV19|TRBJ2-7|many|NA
CASSIHRNGSYEQYF
TGTGCCAGTAGTATACATCGGAACGGCTCCTACGAGCAGTACTTC
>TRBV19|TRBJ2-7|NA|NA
CATQRDETYEQYF
TGTGCCACCCAACGAGACGAGACCTACGAGCAGTACTTC
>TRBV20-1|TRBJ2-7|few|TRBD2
CSARDGRRRELLYEQYF
TGCAGTGCTAGAGATGGCCGGCGGCGGGAGCTATTGTACGAGCAGTACTTC
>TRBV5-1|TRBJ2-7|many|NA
CASSPASGSYEQYF
TGCGCCAGCAGCCCGGCAAGCGGCTCCTACGAGCAGTACTTC
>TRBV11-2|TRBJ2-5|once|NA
CASSLRARRIDTQYF
TGTGCCAGCAGCTTGAGGGCCCGCAGGATTGATACCCAGTATTTC
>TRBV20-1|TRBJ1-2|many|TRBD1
CSASQGPRF
TGCAGTGCTTCACAGGGGCCTCGCTTC
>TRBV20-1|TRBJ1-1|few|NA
CSARGPRGDTEAFF
TGCAGTGCTAGAGGACCGCGGGGAGACACTGAAGCTTTCTTT
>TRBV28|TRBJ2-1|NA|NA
CASSSFPACKGNEQFF
TGTGCCAGCAGTTCCTTCCCAGCGTGTAAAGGGAATGAGCAGTTCTTC
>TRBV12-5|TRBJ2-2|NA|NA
CASCLPASRYHRWYTGELFF
TGTGCTAGTTGTTTGCCAGCTAGCCGGTACCATCGTTGGTACACCGGGGAGCTGTTTTTT
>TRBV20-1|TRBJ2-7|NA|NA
CSARPPDQNSYEQYF
TGCAGTGCTAGACCACCGGACCAGAACTCCTACGAGCAGTACTTC
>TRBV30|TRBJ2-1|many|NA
CAWSVPKGTYNEQFF
TGTGCCTGGAGTGTACCTAAAGGGACCTACAATGAGCAGTTCTTC
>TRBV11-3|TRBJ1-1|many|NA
CASSPGLSTEAFF
TGTGCCAGCAGCCCAGGGTTGAGCACTGAAGCTTTCTTT
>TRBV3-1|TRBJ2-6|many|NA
CASSQEPGGSSGANVLTF
TGTGCCAGCAGCCAAGAGCCGGGGGGCAGCTCTGGGGCCAACGTCCTGACTTTC
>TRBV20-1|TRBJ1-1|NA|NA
CSARDRRQLGTEAFF
TGCAGTGCCAGAGATCGACGCCAGTTGGGGACTGAAGCTTTCTTT
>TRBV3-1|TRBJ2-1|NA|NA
CVSSPIGTQQDEQFF
TGTGTCAGCAGCCCCATCGGGACCCAGCAGGATGAGCAGTTCTTC
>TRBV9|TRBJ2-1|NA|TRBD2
CASSVATGGPGNEQFF
TGTGCCAGCAGCGTAGCGACGGGAGGGCCCGGAAATGAGCAGTTCTTC
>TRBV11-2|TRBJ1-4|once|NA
CASILVLNEKLFF
TGTGCCAGCATCTTAGTCCTAAATGAAAAACTGTTTTTT
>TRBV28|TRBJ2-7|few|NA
CASSLSVVGSYEQYF
TGTGCCAGCAGTTTGTCGGTGGTGGGCTCCTACGAGCAGTACTTC
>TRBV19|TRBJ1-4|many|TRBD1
CASSKDREATNEKLFF
TGTGCCAGTAGTAAGGACAGGGAGGCAACTAATGAAAAACTGTTTTTT
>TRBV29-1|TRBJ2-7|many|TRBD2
CSAGTTYEQYF
TGCAGCGCCGGGACTACCTACGAGCAGTACTTC
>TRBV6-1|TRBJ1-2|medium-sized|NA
CASSDIEGKDGYTF
TGTGCCAGCAGTGATATTGAGGGGAAAGACGGCTACACCTTC
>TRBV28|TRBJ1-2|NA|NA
CASSRAVLEGYTF
TGTGCCAGCAGCCGGGCAGTTCTTGAAGGCTACACCTTC
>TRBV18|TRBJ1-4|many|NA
CASSPRGGWGEKLFF
TGTGCCAGCTCACCACGGGGGGGATGGGGTGAAAAACTGTTTTTT
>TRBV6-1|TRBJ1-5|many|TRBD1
CASWGTGGQPQHF
TGTGCCAGCTGGGGGACAGGGGGTCAGCCCCAGCATTTT
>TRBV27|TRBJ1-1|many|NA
CASSLVDGDTEAFF
TGTGCCAGCAGTTTAGTTGACGGCGACACTGAAGCTTTCTTT
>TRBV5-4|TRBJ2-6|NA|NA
CASSWTPSGSGANVLTF
TGTGCCAGCAGCTGGACCCCATCGGGGTCCGGTGCCAACGTCCTGACTTTC
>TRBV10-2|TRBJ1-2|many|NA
CASSENSYPYGYTF
TGCGCCAGCAGTGAAAACAGCTACCCTTATGGCTACACCTTC
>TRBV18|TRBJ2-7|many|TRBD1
CASSPSLTGTENEQYF
TGTGCCAGCTCACCTAGCCTGACAGGGACGGAAAACGAGCAGTACTTC
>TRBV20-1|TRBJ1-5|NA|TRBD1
CSARATGSGYQPQHF
TGCAGTGCTAGAGCGACAGGGTCTGGTTATCAGCCCCAGCATTTT
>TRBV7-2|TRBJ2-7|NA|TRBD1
CASSGDRWKYEQYF
TGTGCCAGCAGTGGGGACAGATGGAAATACGAGCAGTACTTC
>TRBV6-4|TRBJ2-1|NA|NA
CASSESVGSYNEQFF
TGTGCCAGCAGTGAAAGCGTGGGGTCCTACAATGAGCAGTTCTTC
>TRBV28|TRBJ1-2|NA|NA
CASSLGGTNYGYTF
TGTGCCAGCAGTTTAGGAGGTACTAACTATGGCTACACCTTC
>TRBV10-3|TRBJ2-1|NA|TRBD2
CAIRSGTSGNYEKFF
TGTGCCATCAGGTCAGGGACTAGCGGGAACTATGAGAAGTTCTTC
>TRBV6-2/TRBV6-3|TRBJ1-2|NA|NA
CASRDRPFLPVYGYTF
TGTGCCAGCAGAGATAGACCCTTTCTCCCTGTCTATGGCTACACCTTC
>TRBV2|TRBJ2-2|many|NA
CASSVQGANTGELFF
TGTGCCAGCAGTGTTCAGGGAGCGAACACCGGGGAGCTGTTTTTT
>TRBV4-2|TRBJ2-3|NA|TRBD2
CASSQSGLAGGTDTQYF
TGTGCCAGCAGCCAAAGCGGTCTAGCGGGAGGGACAGATACGCAGTATTTT
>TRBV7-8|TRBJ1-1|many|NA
CASSLTGSRAFF
TGTGCCAGCAGCTTAACCGGCAGTCGGGCTTTCTTT